Below are 8 T cell receptor beta chains sequenced from a single sample in a study of T cells after yellow fever vaccination. TCRdb independently ran MiXCR on the 5' RACE reads; one entry per CDR3 protein. The sample lists 500,000 to 650,000 distinct CDR3 sequences, over 9% occurring once. Sequences were derived from PBMCs, sampled on the day of the yellow fever booster vaccination. Receptors were obtained from a man aged 30-40 years who received the YFV17D yellow fever vaccine.

CDR3 sequence: CSASSGQGATDTQYF. The CDR3 DNA follows: TGCAGTGCTAGTTCAGGACAGGGGGCAACAGATACGCAGTATTTT. The J gene is TRBJ2-3, the V gene TRBV20-1, with TRBD1 matching 11 bases. From germline, CDR1 is DFQATT and CDR2 SNEGSKA (reference sequence). CDR3 size: 15 residues. Germline trimming cut 3 bases from V and 3 bases from J; bases unmatched to any gene: 5.

This clonotype was observed once. CDR3 DNA: TGTGCCAGCAGTGCCGGACAGGGTTGGAGCAATCAGCCCCAGCATTTT. Protein product: CASSAGQGWSNQPQHF. The chain has TRBV25-1 and TRBJ1-5; the match to TRBD1 covers 8 bases. This CDR3 contains 16 residues. The germline CDR1 and CDR2 sequences are MGHDK and SYGVNS. The junction had 6 bases not matched to a gene; V was cut back by 4 bases and J by 1 base.

This clonotype was recorded a few times. The chain joins TRBV7-9 to TRBJ2-2; tentative D call: TRBD2 (6 bases). Trimming took off 11 bases at V and 7 bases at J, with 20 bases between the two ends. Germline V gives CDR1 SEHNR, CDR2 FQNEAQ (reference sequence). The CDR3 covers 14 residues. The CDR3 nucleotides read TGTGCCCGCCCGCGGGGCGGCGGAATCGGGGAGCTGTTTTTT. Its translation: CARPRGGGIGELFF.

There are a few counts of this clonotype. The genes are TRBV7-9 and TRBJ2-1, with TRBD2 matching 15 bases. CDR3 length equals 20 residues. Germline V CDR1 and CDR2: SEHNR, FQNEAQ (reference sequence). The V segment lost 2 bases and the J segment 0 bases; nucleotides outside the gene matches: 8. The DNA for the CDR3 is TGTGCCAGCAGCTTACGATGGGGACTAGCGGGAGGTCACTCCTACAATGAGCAGTTCTTC. This gives the protein CASSLRWGLAGGHSYNEQFF.

The sample holds a few counts of this clonotype. The rearrangement links TRBV20-1 to TRBJ2-5, with TRBD2 identical over 8 bases. This CDR3 is built from 13 residues. V shed 6 bases, J shed 1 base, and the junction held 4 bases outside the gene matches. Germline-derived CDR1 and CDR2 are DFQATT and SNEGSKA (reference sequence). CDR3 amino acids: CSASTSGQETQYF. The CDR3 region has the DNA TGCAGTGCCAGCACTAGCGGCCAAGAGACCCAGTACTTC.

J is TRBJ2-2 and V is TRBV10-3, with D possibly TRBD1 on 6 matching bases. Trimming removed 0 bases from V and 5 bases from J, with 13 bases in between. The CDR3 is 16 amino acids. Germline values: CDR1 ENHRY, CDR2 SYGVKD. CDR3 sequence reads: CAISESGTGLTGELFF. CDR3 nucleotide sequence: TGTGCCATCAGTGAGTCAGGAACAGGGCTTACCGGGGAGCTGTTTTTT.

In its sample, this clonotype ranks as medium-sized. The gene calls are TRBV5-1 and TRBJ1-1; tentative D call: TRBD1 (6 bases). V was trimmed by 4 bases and J by 4 bases, leaving 23 bases between them. The CDR3 length is 17 residues. CDR1 and CDR2 from the germline V gene are SGHRS and YFSETQ. The CDR3 DNA reads as TGCGCCAGCAGCCCTCGTTCGGGGGGCGGAGGCGGCACTGAAGCTTTCTTT. Translating gives CASSPRSGGGGGTEAFF.

This clonotype was detected many times. The chain links TRBV5-4 to TRBJ1-6; 12 bases line up with TRBD1. From germline, CDR1 is SGHNT and CDR2 YYREEE (reference sequence). The CDR3 spans 16 residues. The junction had 8 bases not matched to a gene; V was cut back by 4 bases and J by 9 bases. CDR3 in DNA: TGTGCCAGCAGCCCGGGACAGGGGGCGTCAAGTTCACCCCTCCACTTT. Amino acids: CASSPGQGASSSPLHF.